Below, 26 T cell receptor beta chains from the same sample are listed, as sequenced in a study of identical twins (dated by TCRdb to between 2015 and 2016). Libraries were constructed by 5' RACE. The instrument given in TCRdb is Illumina HiSeq 2000. TCRdb trimmed the raw reads at Q25, called clones with MiXCR and kept productive beta chains. Every entry covers one CDR3 protein and lists the most common genes and DNA from its rows. Within this sample are just under 650,000 distinct CDR3 sequences, with less than 9% of them counted one time only. Roughly 1.5% of the sample is in the top ten clones. The same data also went into a second study, on yellow fever vaccine responses in identical twins.

The material sequenced was PBMCs. The receptors here all came from a woman between 18 and 29 years old in good health.

The rearrangement uses TRBV21-1 and TRBJ2-3; no DNA check was done on the table's D call, TRBD2. TRBV21-1 is a pseudogene. The CDR3 is made up of 18 amino acids. CDR3 loop: CASSALAGAGVGGRTQYF. DNA for the CDR3: TGTGCCAGCAGCGCCCTAGCGGGAGCGGGGGTGGGGGGCCGTACGCAGTATTTT.

The V call is TRBV27, the J call TRBJ2-5; D not certain. The CDR3 is made up of 13 amino acids. Trimming cost V 4 bases and J 0 bases, with 6 bases left between them. From germline, CDR1 is MNHEY and CDR2 SMNVEV (reference sequence). This CDR3 reads CASSSYNQETQYF. CDR3 in DNA: TGTGCCAGCAGTTCGTACAACCAAGAGACCCAGTACTTC.

This rearrangement joins TRBV20-1 to TRBJ1-5; no definite D call. The CDR3 is 12 amino acids. V was trimmed by 4 bases and J by 6 bases, leaving 10 bases between them. Germline-derived CDR1 and CDR2 are DFQATT and SNEGSKA (reference sequence). The CDR3 protein is CSAIGVGQPQHF. The CDR3 region has the DNA TGCAGTGCTATTGGGGTGGGTCAGCCCCAGCATTTT.

This rearrangement joins TRBV20-1 to TRBJ1-2; a weak D match, TRBD1 (5 bases). The V gene lost 4 bases and the J gene lost 4 bases, with 19 bases spanning the gap. CDR1 and CDR2 (germline): DFQATT, SNEGSKA (reference sequence). The CDR3 is 15 amino acids. CDR3 amino acids: CSAIWTRMFSYGYTF. CDR3 sequence (DNA): TGCAGTGCTATTTGGACAAGAATGTTTAGCTATGGCTACACCTTC.

This clonotype was picked up many times. The chain employs TRBV29-1 and TRBJ2-7, with unresolved D. This CDR3 comprises 14 residues. V shed 0 bases and J shed 1 base, with 10 bases lying between them. Germline CDR1 and CDR2: SQVTM and ANQGSEA. The CDR3 DNA sequence: TGCAGCGTTGAAGATCGGCTGGATTCCTACGAGCAGTACTTC. Amino acids: CSVEDRLDSYEQYF.

This sequence joins TRBV10-2 and TRBJ2-7; 7 bases match TRBD1. V shed 7 bases and J 4 bases; nucleotides not matched to a gene: 7. The germline V gene encodes CDR1 WSHSY and CDR2 SAAADI. This CDR3 region has 13 residues. CDR3 in amino acids: CASNPGQRYEQYF. The CDR3 region has the DNA TGCGCCAGCAACCCGGGACAGAGATACGAGCAGTACTTC.

This clonotype has ten or more counts. V gene TRBV5-1 combines with J gene TRBJ2-2; D call uncertain. Trimming pared 6 bases from V and 0 bases from J, leaving 12 bases between. CDR1 is SGHRS, CDR2 YFSETQ, per germline. The CDR3 consists of 15 residues. The CDR3 DNA reads TGCGCCAGCAAAATCGCGACCCCGAACACCGGGGAGCTGTTTTTT. Its translation: CASKIATPNTGELFF.

There are a few counts of this clonotype. J is TRBJ2-1 and V is TRBV27; D is ambiguous. The CDR3 has 15 amino acids. The V end was cut by 2 bases, the J end by 4 bases, with 12 bases between. Germline V gene data show CDR1 as MNHEY and CDR2 as SMNVEV (reference sequence). This chain's CDR3 is CASSLGQRNYNEQFF. In DNA form, the CDR3 reads TGTGCCAGCAGTTTAGGGCAACGTAATTACAATGAGCAGTTCTTC.

The V and J genes are TRBV20-1 and TRBJ2-1; 7 bases map to TRBD2. CDR1 DFQATT and CDR2 SNEGSKA come from the germline V gene (reference sequence). Unmatched junction bases numbered 14, after V lost 5 bases and J lost 10 bases. The CDR3 consists of 14 residues. The CDR3 DNA reads TGCAGTGCTCGTCGGGGCCCGGGACTACCGGAGCAGTTCTTC. It translates to CSARRGPGLPEQFF.

Ten or more counts support this clonotype. This sequence joins TRBV5-1 and TRBJ1-6; D call uncertain. Trimming pared 3 bases from V and 9 bases from J, leaving 13 bases between. The CDR3 covers 14 residues. The V gene's germline CDR1 is SGHRS and CDR2 YFSETQ. In nucleotides, the CDR3 is TGCGCCAGCAGCTCCGAGGCCCGCGGTTCACCCCTCCACTTT. Its translation: CASSSEARGSPLHF.

This clonotype was seen more than once but under ten times. The chain employs TRBV5-1 and TRBJ2-1; a possible D gene is TRBD1 (8 bases). From germline, CDR1 is SGHRS and CDR2 YFSETQ. The CDR3 length is 15 residues. V lost 4 bases and J lost 5, with 16 bases in between. The CDR3 region is CASSLTGGGHNEQFF. The CDR3, as DNA: TGCGCCAGCAGCCTCACAGGGGGGGGCCACAATGAGCAGTTCTTC.

This clonotype occurred a few times. The rearrangement joins TRBV9 to TRBJ1-1; the D gene is possibly TRBD1 (6 bases). The germline V gene has CDR1 SGDLS and CDR2 YYNGEE. CDR3 size: 15 residues. Trimming stripped 0 bases from V and 4 bases from J, with 13 bases between. For the CDR3, the DNA is TGTGCCAGCAGCGTAGAAGGGGGGATTGGCACTGAAGCTTTCTTT. Translating gives CASSVEGGIGTEAFF.

Ten or more counts support this clonotype. The rearrangement uses TRBV9 and TRBJ2-2, with D tentatively TRBD1 or TRBD2 (5 bases each). V lost 7 bases and J lost 3, with 19 bases in between. The CDR3 has 16 amino acids. Germline CDR1 is SGDLS and CDR2 is YYNGEE. The CDR3 DNA reads TGTGCCAGCGGGATGGGGGATCAGGGAGACACCGGGGAGCTGTTTTTT. Translating gives CASGMGDQGDTGELFF.

The chain joins TRBV9 to TRBJ2-3, with D unclear. CDR1 and CDR2 (germline): SGDLS, YYNGEE. CDR3 length: 15 residues. Trimming took off 2 bases at V and 1 base at J, with 11 bases between the two ends. The CDR3 sequence: CASSVSTPGTDTQYF. CDR3 DNA sequence: TGTGCCAGCAGCGTCTCGACACCGGGCACAGATACGCAGTATTTT.

There are a few counts of this clonotype. V usage is TRBV29-1 and J usage is TRBJ2-3, with TRBD2 matching 16 bases. There are 16 residues in the CDR3. CDR1 is SQVTM, CDR2 ANQGSEA, per germline. V shed 4 bases, J shed 3 bases, and the junction held 4 bases outside the gene matches. CDR3 DNA sequence: TGCAGCGTTGGCGGGACTAGCGGGAGGGGGACAGATACGCAGTATTTT. This sequence encodes CSVGGTSGRGTDTQYF.

This chain connects TRBV4-2 to TRBJ2-1; tentatively, D is TRBD1 (8 bases). The CDR3 covers 17 residues. The V and J ends lost 0 bases and 8 bases respectively, with 20 bases between them. Germline loops: CDR1 LGHNA, CDR2 YNFKEQ. The CDR3 DNA is TGTGCCAGCAGCCAAGATGGGAGGGGCAGGGGGCGGTATGAGCAGTTCTTC. It translates to CASSQDGRGRGRYEQFF.

Only a few counts were recorded for this clonotype. The J gene is TRBJ2-2, the V gene TRBV9; D uncertain. This CDR3 has 14 amino acids. V lost 2 bases, J lost 0 bases, and 5 bases lay in between. CDR1 and CDR2 (germline): SGDLS, YYNGEE. Here the CDR3 reads CASSVNANTGELFF. The CDR3 nucleotides read TGTGCCAGCAGCGTGAACGCGAACACCGGGGAGCTGTTTTTT.

This clonotype occurred many times. The chain is built from TRBV6-1 and TRBJ2-7; D may be TRBD1 (6 bases). Germline-derived CDR1 and CDR2 are MNHNS and SASEGT. The V gene lost 7 bases and the J gene lost 3 bases, with 16 bases spanning the gap. CDR3 length: 14 residues. CDR3: CASTPTGNIYEQYF. Here the CDR3 DNA reads TGTGCCAGCACCCCAACAGGGAACATCTACGAGCAGTACTTC.

This clonotype came up many times. The rearrangement joins TRBV5-6 to TRBJ2-6, with D possibly TRBD1 on 5 matching bases. This CDR3 comprises 15 residues. The V end lost 2 bases, the J end lost 1 base, and 7 bases lay between the germline ends. CDR1 is SGHDT, CDR2 YYEEEE, per germline. Here the CDR3 reads CASSLKGSGANVLTF. Written as DNA, the CDR3 is TGTGCCAGCAGCTTAAAGGGGTCTGGGGCCAACGTCCTGACTTTC.

This clonotype came up many times. The chain uses TRBV10-3 and TRBJ2-7, with 10 bases identical to TRBD1. V dropped 5 bases and J dropped 2; count of bases not matched to a gene: 6. Germline CDR1 and CDR2: ENHRY and SYGVKD. The CDR3 sequence is 15 residues long. CDR3 in DNA: TGTGCCATCAGTTCCGGGACAGGGGCCCCCTACGAGCAGTACGTC. Translated, it gives CAISSGTGAPYEQYV.

In its sample, this clonotype was seen many times. The J gene is TRBJ2-7, the V gene TRBV29-1; D gene unclear. Germline loops: CDR1 SQVTM, CDR2 ANQGSEA. V shed 7 bases and J shed 6 bases, with 10 bases lying between them. This CDR3 has 10 residues. The CDR3 sequence: CSATASEQYF. CDR3 coding DNA: TGCAGCGCTACAGCTTCCGAGCAGTACTTC.

Worth noting for this clonotype: Being one base from a much bigger clone, this may be a read error. The chain uses TRBV29-1 and TRBJ2-2, with TRBD2 as a possible D gene (6 bases). Germline V gene sequence: CDR1 SQVTM, CDR2 ANQGSEA. V gave up 1 base and J gave up 0 bases, with 9 bases separating them. The CDR3 is 15 amino acids. DNA of the CDR3: TGCAGCGTTGAAGTGACGGGAGCGAACACCGGGGAGCTGTTTTTT. It codes for CSVEVTGANTGELFF.

The V gene is TRBV12-5, the J gene TRBJ2-1; 8 nucleotides agree with TRBD2. This CDR3 has 15 amino acids. Germline V gene sequence: CDR1 LGHNT, CDR2 FRNRAP. Trimming removed 1 base from V and 3 bases from J; junction bases left unmatched: 2. The CDR3 here is CASGLGLAGYNEQFF. CDR3 in DNA: TGTGCTAGTGGTTTGGGGCTAGCGGGCTACAATGAGCAGTTCTTC.

There are many counts of this clonotype. The chain uses TRBV5-1 and TRBJ2-5; TRBD2 agrees at 11 bases. The CDR3 has 15 amino acids. With 2 bases clipped from V and 5 bases from J, the junction kept 5 bases outside the gene matches. Germline CDR1 is SGHRS and CDR2 is YFSETQ. The CDR3 DNA sequence: TGCGCCAGCAGCTTAGCTAGCGGGGGGCTTGAGACCCAGTACTTC. Translating gives CASSLASGGLETQYF.

The gene calls are TRBV28 and TRBJ2-7; D not certain. CDR3 length equals 15 residues. Trimming shortened V by 7 bases and J by 3 bases, and 19 bases separated the two germline ends. CDR1 MDHEN and CDR2 SYDVKM come from the germline V gene. The CDR3 spells CASTPTGRNNYEQYF. Here the CDR3 DNA reads TGTGCCAGCACCCCAACCGGGCGAAATAACTACGAGCAGTACTTC. Filled out from reference TRBV28 and TRBJ2-7, the complete variable domain reads DVKVTQSSRYLVKRTGEKVFLECVQDMDHENMFWYRQDPGLGLRLIYFSYDVKMKEKGDIPEGYSVSREKKERFSLILESASTNQTSMYLCASTPTGRNNYEQYFGPGTRLTVT.

This clonotype occurred many times. J is TRBJ1-5 and V is TRBV18, with D possibly being TRBD1 (6 bases). V shed 2 bases and J shed 6 bases, with 17 bases lying between them. Germline V gene lookup returns CDR1 KGHSH and CDR2 LQKENI. The CDR3 runs to 16 residues. The DNA for the CDR3 is TGTGCCAGCTCACCATCAACGACGCAGGGGCGTCAGCCCCAGCATTTT. Its protein is CASSPSTTQGRQPQHF.